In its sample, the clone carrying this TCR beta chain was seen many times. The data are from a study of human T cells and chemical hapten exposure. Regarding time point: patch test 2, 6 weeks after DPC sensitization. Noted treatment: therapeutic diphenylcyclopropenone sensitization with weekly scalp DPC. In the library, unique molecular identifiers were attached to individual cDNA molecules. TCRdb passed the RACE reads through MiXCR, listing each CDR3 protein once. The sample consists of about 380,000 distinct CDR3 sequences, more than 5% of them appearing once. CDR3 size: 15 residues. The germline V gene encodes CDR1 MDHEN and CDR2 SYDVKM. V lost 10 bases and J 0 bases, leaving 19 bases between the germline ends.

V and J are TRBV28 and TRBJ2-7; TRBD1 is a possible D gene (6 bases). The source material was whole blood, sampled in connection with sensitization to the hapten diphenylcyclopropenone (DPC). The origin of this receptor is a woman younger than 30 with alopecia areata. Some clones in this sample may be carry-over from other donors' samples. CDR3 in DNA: TGTGCCACCGGATTAGGGCAGGGGTCCTCCTACGAGCAGTACTTC. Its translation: CATGLGQGSSYEQYF.